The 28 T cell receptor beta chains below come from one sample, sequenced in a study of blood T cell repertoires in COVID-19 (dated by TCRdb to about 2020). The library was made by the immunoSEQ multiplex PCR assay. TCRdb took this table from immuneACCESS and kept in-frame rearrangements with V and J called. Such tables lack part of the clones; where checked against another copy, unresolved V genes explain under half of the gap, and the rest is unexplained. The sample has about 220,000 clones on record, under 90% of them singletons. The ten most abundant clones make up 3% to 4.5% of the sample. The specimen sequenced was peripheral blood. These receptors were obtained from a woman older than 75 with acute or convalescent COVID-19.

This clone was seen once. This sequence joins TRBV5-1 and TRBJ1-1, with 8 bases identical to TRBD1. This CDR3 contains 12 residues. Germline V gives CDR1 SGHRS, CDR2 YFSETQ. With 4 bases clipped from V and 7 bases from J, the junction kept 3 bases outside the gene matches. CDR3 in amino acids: CASSGDRREAFF. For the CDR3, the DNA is TGCGCCAGCAGCGGGGACAGGCGTGAAGCTTTCTTT.

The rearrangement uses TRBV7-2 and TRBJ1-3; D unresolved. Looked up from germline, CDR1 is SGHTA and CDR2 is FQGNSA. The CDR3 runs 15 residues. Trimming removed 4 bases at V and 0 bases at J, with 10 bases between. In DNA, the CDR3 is TGTGCCAGCAGCTCCCTGGCAAGCTCTGGAAACACCATATATTTT. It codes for CASSSLASSGNTIYF.

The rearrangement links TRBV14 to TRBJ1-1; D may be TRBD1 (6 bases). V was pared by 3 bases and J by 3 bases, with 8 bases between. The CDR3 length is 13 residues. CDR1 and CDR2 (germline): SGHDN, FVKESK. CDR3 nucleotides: TGTGCCAGCAGCCAGGGGACATACACTGAAGCTTTCTTT. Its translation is CASSQGTYTEAFF.

This CDR3 is CASSPPGQGARRTEAFF. The CDR3, as DNA: TGTGCCAGCAGTCCACCGGGACAGGGGGCTCGCAGGACTGAAGCTTTCTTT. The chain links TRBV6-6 to TRBJ1-1; 12 nucleotides match TRBD1. The V and J ends lost 5 bases and 5 bases, in that order; junction bases with no gene match: 12. CDR3 size: 17 residues. The V gene's germline CDR1 is MNHNY and CDR2 SVGAGI (reference sequence).

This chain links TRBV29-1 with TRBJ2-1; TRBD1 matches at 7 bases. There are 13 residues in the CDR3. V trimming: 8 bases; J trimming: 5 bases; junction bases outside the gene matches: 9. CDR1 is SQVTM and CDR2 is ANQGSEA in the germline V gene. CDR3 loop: CSTSDRAHNEQFF. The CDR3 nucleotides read TGCAGCACATCCGACAGGGCGCACAATGAGCAGTTCTTC.

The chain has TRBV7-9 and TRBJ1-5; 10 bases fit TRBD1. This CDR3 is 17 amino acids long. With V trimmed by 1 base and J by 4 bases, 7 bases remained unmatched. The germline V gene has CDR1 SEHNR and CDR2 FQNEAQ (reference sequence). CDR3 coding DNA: TGTGCCAGCAGCTTAGGGACAGGGGGTGTAGGAAATCAGCCCCAGCATTTT. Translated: CASSLGTGGVGNQPQHF.

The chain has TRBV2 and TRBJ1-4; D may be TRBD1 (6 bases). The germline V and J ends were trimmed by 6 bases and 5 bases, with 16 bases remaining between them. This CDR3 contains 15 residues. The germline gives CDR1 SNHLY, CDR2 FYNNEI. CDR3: CASSRRDIENEKLFF. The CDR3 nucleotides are TGTGCCAGCAGCCGCCGGGACATTGAAAATGAAAAACTGTTTTTT.

CDR3 sequence: CASSLGGGFTDTQYF. As DNA, the CDR3 is TGTGCCAGCAGCTTAGGAGGGGGCTTCACAGATACGCAGTATTTT. The gene calls are TRBV7-3 and TRBJ2-3, with a weak D call TRBD1 (7 bases). This CDR3 has 15 residues. In germline, CDR1 is SGHTA, CDR2 FQGTGA. Trimming pared 2 bases from V and 2 bases from J, leaving 11 bases between.

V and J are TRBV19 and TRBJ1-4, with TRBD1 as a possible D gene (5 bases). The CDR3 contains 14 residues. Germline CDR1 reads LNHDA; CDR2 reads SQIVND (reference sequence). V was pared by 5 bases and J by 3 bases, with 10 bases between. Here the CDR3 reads CASSYGGSNEKLFF. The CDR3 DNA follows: TGTGCCAGTAGTTACGGGGGGTCTAATGAAAAACTGTTTTTT.

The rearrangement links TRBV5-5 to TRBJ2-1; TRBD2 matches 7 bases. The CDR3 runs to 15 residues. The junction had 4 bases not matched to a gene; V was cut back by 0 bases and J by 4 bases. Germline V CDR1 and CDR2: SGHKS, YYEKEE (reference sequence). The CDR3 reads CASSLEWGGYNEQFF. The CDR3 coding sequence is TGTGCCAGCAGCTTGGAGTGGGGGGGATACAATGAGCAGTTCTTC.

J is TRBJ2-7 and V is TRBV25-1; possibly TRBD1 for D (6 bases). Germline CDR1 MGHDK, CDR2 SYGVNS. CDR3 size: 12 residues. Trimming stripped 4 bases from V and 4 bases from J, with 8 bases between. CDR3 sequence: CASSGDRYEQYF. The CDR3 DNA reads TGTGCCAGCAGTGGAGACAGGTACGAGCAGTACTTC.

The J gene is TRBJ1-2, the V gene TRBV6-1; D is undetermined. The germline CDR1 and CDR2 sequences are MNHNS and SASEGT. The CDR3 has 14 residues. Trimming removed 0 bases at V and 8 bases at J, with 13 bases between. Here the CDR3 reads CASSEARTAGGYTF. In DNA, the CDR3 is TGTGCCAGCAGTGAAGCGCGAACTGCCGGGGGCTACACCTTC.

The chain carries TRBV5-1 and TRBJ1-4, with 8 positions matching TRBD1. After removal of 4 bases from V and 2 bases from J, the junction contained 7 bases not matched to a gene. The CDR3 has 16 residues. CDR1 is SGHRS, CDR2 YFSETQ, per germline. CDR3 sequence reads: CASSLGQGSTNEKLFF. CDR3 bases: TGCGCCAGCAGCCTCGGACAGGGTAGTACTAATGAAAAACTGTTTTTT.

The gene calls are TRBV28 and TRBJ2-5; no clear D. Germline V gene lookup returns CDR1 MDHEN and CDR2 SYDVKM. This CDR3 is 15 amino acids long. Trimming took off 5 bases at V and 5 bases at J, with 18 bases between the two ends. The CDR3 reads CASSGTQLHGETQYF. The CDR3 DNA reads TGTGCCAGCAGTGGCACACAACTTCACGGGGAGACCCAGTACTTC.

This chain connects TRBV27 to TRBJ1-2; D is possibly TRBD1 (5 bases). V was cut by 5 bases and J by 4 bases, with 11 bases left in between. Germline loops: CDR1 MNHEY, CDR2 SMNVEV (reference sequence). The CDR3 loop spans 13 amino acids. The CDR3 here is CASSPTGGYGYTF. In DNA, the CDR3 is TGTGCCAGCAGTCCTACGGGGGGCTATGGCTACACCTTC.

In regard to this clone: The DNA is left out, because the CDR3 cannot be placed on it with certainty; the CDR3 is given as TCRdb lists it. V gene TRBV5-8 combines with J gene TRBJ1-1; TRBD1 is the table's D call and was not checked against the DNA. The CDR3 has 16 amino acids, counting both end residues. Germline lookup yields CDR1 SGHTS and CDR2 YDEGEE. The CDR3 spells CASSYFFGQGGTEAFF.

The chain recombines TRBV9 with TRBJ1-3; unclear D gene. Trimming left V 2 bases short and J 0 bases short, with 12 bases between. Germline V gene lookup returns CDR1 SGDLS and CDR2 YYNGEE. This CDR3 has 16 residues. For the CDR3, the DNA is TGTGCCAGCAGCGTTTTCAGCGCCGACTCTGGAAACACCATATATTTT. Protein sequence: CASSVFSADSGNTIYF.

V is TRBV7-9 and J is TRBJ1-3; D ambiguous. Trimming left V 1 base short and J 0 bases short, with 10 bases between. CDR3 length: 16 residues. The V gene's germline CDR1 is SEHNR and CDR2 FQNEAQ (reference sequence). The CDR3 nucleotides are TGTGCCAGCAGCTTAGGTTGGCGGAACTCTGGAAACACCATATATTTT. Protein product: CASSLGWRNSGNTIYF.

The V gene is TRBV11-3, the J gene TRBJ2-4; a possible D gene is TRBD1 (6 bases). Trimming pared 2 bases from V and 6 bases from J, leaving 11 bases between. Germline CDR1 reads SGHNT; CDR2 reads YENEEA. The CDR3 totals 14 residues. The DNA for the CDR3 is TGTGCCAGCAGCTTAACAGGGAGCGGAAACATTCAGTACTTC. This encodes CASSLTGSGNIQYF.

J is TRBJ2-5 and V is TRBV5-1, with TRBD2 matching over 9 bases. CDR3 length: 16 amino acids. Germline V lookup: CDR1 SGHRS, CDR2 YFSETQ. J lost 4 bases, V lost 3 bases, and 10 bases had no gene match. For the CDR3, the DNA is TGCGCCAGCAGCTACTCTATAGCGGGGGCTGGAGAGACCCAGTACTTC. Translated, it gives CASSYSIAGAGETQYF.

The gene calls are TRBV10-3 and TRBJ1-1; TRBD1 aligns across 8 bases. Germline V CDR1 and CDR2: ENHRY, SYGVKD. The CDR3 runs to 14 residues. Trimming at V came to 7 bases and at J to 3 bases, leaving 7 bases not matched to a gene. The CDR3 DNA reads TGTGCCATCACCAGACAGGGGTATGACACTGAAGCTTTCTTT. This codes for CAITRQGYDTEAFF.

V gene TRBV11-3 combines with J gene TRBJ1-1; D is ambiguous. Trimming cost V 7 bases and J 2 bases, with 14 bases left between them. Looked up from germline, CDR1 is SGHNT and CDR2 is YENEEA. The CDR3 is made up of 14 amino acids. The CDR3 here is CASTRSDSNTEAFF. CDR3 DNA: TGTGCCAGCACCCGTTCCGACTCCAACACTGAAGCTTTCTTT.

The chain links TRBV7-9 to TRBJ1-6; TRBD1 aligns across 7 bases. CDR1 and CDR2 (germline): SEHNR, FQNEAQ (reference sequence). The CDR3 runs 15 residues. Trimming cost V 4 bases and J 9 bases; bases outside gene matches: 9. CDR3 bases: TGTGCCAGCAGCTCTCAGGGGGGTGGTGTTTCACCCCTCCACTTT. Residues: CASSSQGGGVSPLHF.

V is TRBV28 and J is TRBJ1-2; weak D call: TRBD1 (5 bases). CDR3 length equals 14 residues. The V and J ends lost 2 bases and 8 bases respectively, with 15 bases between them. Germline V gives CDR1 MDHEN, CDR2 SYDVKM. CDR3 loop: CASSLMGGLGGYTF. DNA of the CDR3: TGTGCCAGCAGTTTAATGGGGGGATTAGGGGGCTACACCTTC.

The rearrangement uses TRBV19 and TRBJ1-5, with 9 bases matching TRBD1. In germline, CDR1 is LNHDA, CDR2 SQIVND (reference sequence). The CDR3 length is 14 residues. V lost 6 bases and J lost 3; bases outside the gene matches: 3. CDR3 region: CASRGTGNNQPQHF. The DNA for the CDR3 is TGTGCCAGTAGGGGGACAGGGAACAATCAGCCCCAGCATTTT. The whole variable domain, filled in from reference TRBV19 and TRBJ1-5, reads DGGITQSPKYLFRKEGQNVTLSCEQNLNHDAMYWYRQDPGQGLRLIYYSQIVNDFQKGDIAEGYSVSREKKESFPLTVTSAQKNPTAFYLCASRGTGNNQPQHFGDGTRLSIL.

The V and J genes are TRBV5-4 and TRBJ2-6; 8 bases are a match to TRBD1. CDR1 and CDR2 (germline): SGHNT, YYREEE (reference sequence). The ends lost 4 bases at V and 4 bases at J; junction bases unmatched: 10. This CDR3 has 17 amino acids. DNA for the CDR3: TGTGCCAGCAGCCGAGAAACCAGGGGGCTAGGGGCCAACGTCCTGACTTTC. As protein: CASSRETRGLGANVLTF.

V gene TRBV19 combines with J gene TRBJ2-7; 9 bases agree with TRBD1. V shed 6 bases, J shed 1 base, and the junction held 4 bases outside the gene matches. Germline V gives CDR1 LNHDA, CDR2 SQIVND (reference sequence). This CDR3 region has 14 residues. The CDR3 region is CASRGTGSSYEQYF. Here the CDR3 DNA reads TGTGCCAGTAGGGGGACAGGGAGTTCCTACGAGCAGTACTTC.

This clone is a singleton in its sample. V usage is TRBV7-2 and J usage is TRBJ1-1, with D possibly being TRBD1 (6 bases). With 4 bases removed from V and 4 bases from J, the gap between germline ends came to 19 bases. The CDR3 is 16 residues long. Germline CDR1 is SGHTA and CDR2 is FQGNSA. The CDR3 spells CASSSIWIRGGTEAFF. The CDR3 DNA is TGTGCCAGCAGCTCGATCTGGATCAGGGGCGGCACTGAAGCTTTCTTT. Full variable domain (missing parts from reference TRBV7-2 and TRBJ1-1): GAGVSQSPSNKVTEKGKDVELRCDPISGHTALYWYRQSLGQGLEFLIYFQGNSAPDKSGLPSDRFSAERTGGSVSTLTIQRTQQEDSAVYLCASSSIWIRGGTEAFFGQGTRLTVV.